This T cell receptor (beta chain) is from a study of T cell changes during pregnancy in multiple sclerosis. With 5 bases removed from V and 1 base from J, the gap between germline ends came to 9 bases. Germline assignment: CDR1 SGHTS and CDR2 YDEGEE. The CDR3 length is 13 residues. TCRdb keeps only in-frame clones here, not all; method: immunoSEQ multiplex PCR. The sample has more than 40,000 clones, about nine tenths seen once. The gene calls are TRBV5-8 and TRBJ2-5, with D possibly matching TRBD1 (6 bases). The TCR was taken from a female donor with multiple sclerosis, enrolled in a pregnancy study. The input for sequencing was CD4+ T cells from peripheral blood mononuclear cells, taken in the first trimester of pregnancy. The CDR3 bases are TGTGCCAGCAGGGGACACACCCAAGAGACCCAGTACTTC. It encodes CASRGHTQETQYF.